The next 8 T cell receptor beta chains were all read from a single sample in a study of blood T cell repertoires in COVID-19. Only in-frame clones appear in the TCRdb table, and some are missing; sequencing was by immunoSEQ multiplex PCR. In the table there are approximately 350,000 clones, 65% to 90% of which are singletons. The sample consisted of peripheral blood. These receptor sequences come from a woman between 55 and 75 years old with COVID-19, enrolled during active disease.

CDR3 in amino acids: CASSFGLAGGADTQYF. The CDR3 DNA reads TGCGCCAGCAGCTTCGGGCTAGCGGGGGGAGCAGATACGCAGTATTTT. V gene TRBV5-1 combines with J gene TRBJ2-3, with TRBD2 matching over 11 bases. Per the germline V gene, CDR1 is SGHRS and CDR2 is YFSETQ. V shed 2 bases and J 4 bases; nucleotides not matched to a gene: 6. CDR3 size: 16 residues.

This chain links TRBV10-2 with TRBJ1-2; maybe TRBD1 (5 bases). The CDR3 is 13 residues long. In germline, CDR1 is WSHSY, CDR2 SAAADI. Trimming took 10 bases from V and 2 from J, leaving 14 bases between them. This CDR3 reads CATNGGTNYGYTF. CDR3 nucleotide sequence: TGCGCCACTAATGGAGGGACCAACTATGGCTACACCTTC.

V gene TRBV7-2 combines with J gene TRBJ2-5, with TRBD2 matching over 9 bases. The CDR3 is 16 residues long. Looked up from germline, CDR1 is SGHTA and CDR2 is FQGNSA. The trim removed 1 base at V and 6 bases at J, leaving 9 bases unmatched. The CDR3 region is CASSLVGGGASKTQYF. For the CDR3, the DNA is TGTGCCAGCAGCTTAGTTGGCGGGGGGGCGTCAAAGACCCAGTACTTC.

The CDR3 bases are TGCAGCGTTGGTGTACAGAGCTCCTACAATGAGCAGTTCTTC. Amino acids: CSVGVQSSYNEQFF. The chain links TRBV29-1 to TRBJ2-1; no clear D gene. Germline CDR1 reads SQVTM; CDR2 reads ANQGSEA. CDR3 length: 14 residues. The germline V and J ends were trimmed by 4 bases and 0 bases, with 10 bases remaining between them.

This chain joins TRBV5-5 and TRBJ2-5, with TRBD1 matching over 7 bases. This CDR3 region has 13 residues. The germline V gene has CDR1 SGHKS and CDR2 YYEKEE (reference sequence). Losses at the gene ends were 5 bases for V and 2 bases for J; bases not matched to a gene: 3. The CDR3 loop is CASSEQGQETQYF. CDR3 sequence (DNA): TGTGCCAGCAGTGAACAGGGGCAAGAGACCCAGTACTTC.

The chain has TRBV30 and TRBJ1-5; D is unresolved. The germline V gene encodes CDR1 GTSNPN and CDR2 SVGIG (reference sequence). Trimming stripped 0 bases from V and 5 bases from J, with 11 bases between. This CDR3 is 14 amino acids long. The CDR3 DNA follows: TGTGCCTGGAGTGTACTAGGAGGGTATCAGCCCCAGCATTTT. Translating gives CAWSVLGGYQPQHF.

The chain carries TRBV30 and TRBJ2-7; 9 bases match TRBD1. Germline CDR1 GTSNPN, CDR2 SVGIG (reference sequence). This CDR3 region has 13 residues. The trim removed 6 bases at V and 4 bases at J, leaving 7 bases unmatched. In nucleotides, the CDR3 is TGTGCCTGCCCTGGGGGACAGGGTTACGAGCAGTACTTC. Its protein product is CACPGGQGYEQYF.

The chain joins TRBV7-2 to TRBJ2-5; a weak D match, TRBD2 (6 bases). V shed 4 bases and J shed 4 bases, with 10 bases lying between them. This CDR3 spans 13 amino acids. Germline loops: CDR1 SGHTA, CDR2 FQGNSA. In DNA, the CDR3 is TGTGCCAGCAGCTCATTACTAGCAGAGACCCAGTACTTC. It encodes CASSSLLAETQYF.